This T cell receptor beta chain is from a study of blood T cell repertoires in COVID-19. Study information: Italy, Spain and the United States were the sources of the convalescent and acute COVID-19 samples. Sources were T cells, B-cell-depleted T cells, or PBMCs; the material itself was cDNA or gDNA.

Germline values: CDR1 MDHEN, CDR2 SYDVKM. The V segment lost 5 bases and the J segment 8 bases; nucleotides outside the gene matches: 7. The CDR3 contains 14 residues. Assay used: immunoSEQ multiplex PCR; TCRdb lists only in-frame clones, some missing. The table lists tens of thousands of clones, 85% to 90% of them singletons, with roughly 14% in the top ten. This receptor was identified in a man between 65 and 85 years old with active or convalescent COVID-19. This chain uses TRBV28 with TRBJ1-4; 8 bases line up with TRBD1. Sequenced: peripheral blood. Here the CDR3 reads CASSPGTGKEKLFF. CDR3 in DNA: TGTGCCAGCAGTCCCGGGACAGGCAAGGAAAAACTGTTTTTT.